This TCR beta chain is drawn from a study of T cell responses to AZD1222 COVID-19 vaccine. For the study at large: Analysis merged second doses at about 4 or about 12 weeks.

Only in-frame clones appear in the TCRdb table, and some are missing; sequencing was by immunoSEQ multiplex PCR. This table has about 110,000 clones, about 86% appearing once. This CDR3 comprises 15 residues. Trimming took 5 bases from V and 5 from J, leaving 18 bases between them. The germline gives CDR1 MNHEY, CDR2 SVGAGI. Concerning this clone: Its antigen is as yet unknown.

General study results and limits: There were vaccine-associated CD4 TCRs across spike, dominant at 160-218 and 743-854. Baseline antibody screening turned up just five to seven seropositive AZD1222 recipients. Among the donors, most were white British and more were female, and clonal diversity was possibly underestimated.

This specimen was peripheral blood, taken on day 0 of AZD1222 vaccination. The sequence was obtained from an adult in good health. The chain employs TRBV6-5 and TRBJ1-1, with a weak D call TRBD1 (6 bases). As DNA, the CDR3 is TGTGCCAGCAGTCTCAAAACACAGGGAGGGACTGAAGCTTTCTTT. Residues: CASSLKTQGGTEAFF.